This TCR beta chain was sequenced for a study of identical twins (dated by TCRdb to 2016 to 2017). About the investigation overall: To test whether fetal clonotypes persist, this study deep-sequenced TCR alpha and beta repertoires from monozygotic twins, from unrelated adults of various ages, and from cord blood. To rule out contamination, the twin experiments were replicated at different times with different library preparation protocols.

Only healthy Caucasian donors were included. Three pairs of female monozygotic twins, all aged roughly 18 to 30 years, made up the twin cohort. Peripheral blood mononuclear cells were the source from which RNA for the TCR libraries was isolated. As concerns this clonotype: Its specific antigen is unknown. There are no base qualities to consult, and no much larger clone falls within one base.

From cysteine to phenylalanine, the CDR3 is 17 amino acids long. Left in the record is the CDR3 DNA by itself, 51 bases read in frame from the first base. The V end loses 4 bases and the J end loses 2 bases, and a stretch of 17 bases separates them. From a lookup of the germline V gene, CDR1 and CDR2 are SGHVS and FNYEAQ. Receptors were amplified or captured by 5' RACE. Sequencing used an Illumina HiSeq 2000. A universal primer binding site was introduced by template switching, and a unique molecular identifier was present in the final cDNA, enabling accurate counting of TCR cDNA molecules. Specific primers in the conserved constant-segment region were used to synthesize first-strand cDNA for the TCR alpha and beta chains. To control for contamination, every cDNA library was double barcoded, receiving both a SMART-Mk sample barcode and Illumina barcodes. TruSeq adapter sequences and Illumina sample barcodes were added in two successive PCR steps. The TCR alpha and beta cDNA libraries were sequenced on the Illumina HiSeq platform using custom primers. Per the authors' processing: MiGEC was used to process raw reads and extract unique molecular identifiers, and MiXCR was used to find CDR3 positions. Recombination models were inferred per individual with the repgenHMM and IGoR tools using an EM algorithm. Shared clonotypes were analyzed with the tcR package in R, and sharing was normalized by the product of cloneset sizes. To study raw recombination free of thymic and clonal selection effects, out-of-frame nonproductive sequences were analyzed. TCRdb reran the public reads through fastp at Q25 and MiXCR, keeping productive beta chains. Each CDR3 protein gets just one entry, which takes the most common genes and DNA from the rows behind it. TCRdb's processing, not the authors' own work, is the source of the V and J calls. The table for this sample lists a few hundred thousand distinct CDR3 sequences; 9.6% of them were counted only once. 2.5% to 3.5% of the sample comes from the top ten.

The full study reports these points: Fewer insertions were carried by abundant cord blood beta clonotypes, a similar but weaker trend appeared in young adult naive repertoires, and no such trend appeared in memory repertoires. Because the same donors could not be followed over many years, conclusions were based on cross-sectional statistical analysis. Zero-insertion analyses could be partly confounded by invariant T cells such as MAIT and iNKT, although diverse VJ usage argued against such confounding for most clonotypes. Compared with coincidental sharing between unrelated individuals, an excess of low generation-probability sequences was observed among out-of-frame TCR alpha sequences shared between twins. In monozygotic twins, out-of-frame TCR alpha sharing was systematically underestimated by recombination models, although the models agreed with sharing between unrelated individuals. A weaker excess of twin sharing was found in beta out-of-frame sequences because the signal-to-noise ratio was lowered by fewer shared sequences.

This sample was also put to use in a study of yellow fever vaccine responses in identical twins. The second investigation adds: According to the authors, the vaccine-induced T cell response in identical twins seemed to be partly convergent and partly specific to each individual. In identical twins, the study followed T cell clones that responded to the vaccine with precision.

The source is a woman between 18 and 30 years old in good health. The specimen sequenced was PBMCs. The chain uses TRBV7-6 and TRBJ2-2; the D gene is tentatively TRBD1 or TRBD2, each matching 5 bases. The base sequence is TGTGCCAGCAGCTCCCCCAACCGGGGCATTAACACCGGGGAGCTGTTTTTT. The encoded protein is CASSSPNRGINTGELFF.